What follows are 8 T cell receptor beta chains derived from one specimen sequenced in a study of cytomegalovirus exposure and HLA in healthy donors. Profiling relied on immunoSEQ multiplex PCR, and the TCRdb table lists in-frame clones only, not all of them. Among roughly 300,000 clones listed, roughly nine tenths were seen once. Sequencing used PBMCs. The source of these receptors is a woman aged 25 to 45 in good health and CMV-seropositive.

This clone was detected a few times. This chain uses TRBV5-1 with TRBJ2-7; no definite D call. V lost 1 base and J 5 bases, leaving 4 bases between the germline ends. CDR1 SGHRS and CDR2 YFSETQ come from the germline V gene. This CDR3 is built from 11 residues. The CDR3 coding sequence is TGCGCCAGCAGCTTGAACGACGAGCAGTACTTC. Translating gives CASSLNDEQYF.

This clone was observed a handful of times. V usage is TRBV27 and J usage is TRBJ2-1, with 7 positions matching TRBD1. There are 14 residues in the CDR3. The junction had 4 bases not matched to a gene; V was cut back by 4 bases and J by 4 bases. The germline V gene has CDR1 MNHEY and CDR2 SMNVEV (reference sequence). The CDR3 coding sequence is TGTGCCAGCAGTTCCCGGGGACAGTACAATGAGCAGTTCTTC. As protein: CASSSRGQYNEQFF.

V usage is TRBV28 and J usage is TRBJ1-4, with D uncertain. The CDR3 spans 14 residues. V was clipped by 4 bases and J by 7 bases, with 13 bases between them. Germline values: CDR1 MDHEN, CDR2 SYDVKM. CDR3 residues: CASSSGLFTEKLFF. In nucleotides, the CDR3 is TGTGCCAGCAGTTCCGGGCTGTTCACTGAAAAACTGTTTTTT.

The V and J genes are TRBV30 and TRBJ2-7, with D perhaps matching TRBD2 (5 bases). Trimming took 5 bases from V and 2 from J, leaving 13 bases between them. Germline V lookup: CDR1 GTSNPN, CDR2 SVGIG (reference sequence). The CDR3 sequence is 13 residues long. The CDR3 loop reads CAWDRGETYEQYF. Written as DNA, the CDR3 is TGTGCCTGGGATCGGGGAGAGACCTACGAGCAGTACTTC.

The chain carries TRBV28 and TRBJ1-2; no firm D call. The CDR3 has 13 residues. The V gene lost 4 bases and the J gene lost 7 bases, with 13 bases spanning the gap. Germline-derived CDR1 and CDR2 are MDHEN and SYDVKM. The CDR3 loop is CASSYTRGSGYTF. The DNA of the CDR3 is TGTGCCAGCAGTTACACTCGCGGGTCTGGCTACACCTTC.

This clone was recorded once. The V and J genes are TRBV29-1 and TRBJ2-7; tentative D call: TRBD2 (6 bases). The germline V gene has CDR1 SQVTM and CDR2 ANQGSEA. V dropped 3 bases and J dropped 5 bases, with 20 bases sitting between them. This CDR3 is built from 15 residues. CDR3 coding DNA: TGCAGCGTTGACCTTGCCGGGGGTGTAGGCAACGAGCAGTACTTC. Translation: CSVDLAGGVGNEQYF.

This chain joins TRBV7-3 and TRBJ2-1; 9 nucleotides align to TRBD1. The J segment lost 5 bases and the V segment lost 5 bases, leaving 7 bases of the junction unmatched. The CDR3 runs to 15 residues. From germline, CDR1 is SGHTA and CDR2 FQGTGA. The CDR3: CASSRGQGRDNEQFF. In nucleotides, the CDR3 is TGTGCCAGCAGCCGGGGACAGGGTAGAGACAATGAGCAGTTCTTC.

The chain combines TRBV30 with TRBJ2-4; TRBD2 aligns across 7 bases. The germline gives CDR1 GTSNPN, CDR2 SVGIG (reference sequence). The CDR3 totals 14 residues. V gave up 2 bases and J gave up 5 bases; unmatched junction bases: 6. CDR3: CAWSSGIGENIQYF. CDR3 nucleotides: TGTGCCTGGAGTAGCGGGATCGGTGAAAACATTCAGTACTTC.